Listed below are T cell receptor beta chains from one sample, sequenced in a study of OX40 agonist ivuxolimab in advanced cancers. The table came from immunoSEQ multiplex PCR; TCRdb's copy has only in-frame clones and leaves some out. The repertoire holds 75,000 to 100,000 clones, 84% seen once, with around 5% in the top ten. Sequenced material: CD4+ or CD8+ T cells sorted from blood, taken in a trial of the OX40 agonist ivuxolimab. The receptors originated from an adult with an advanced solid tumor such as melanoma, head and neck, liver or kidney cancer. The CDR3 runs from the conserved cysteine through the conserved F or W. A D gene is named only where the DNA matches it firmly. Some rows have no size entry. The others give once, few or many, or a class for an expanded clone.

TGTGCCAGCTCACTTCAACCAGGGAACACTGAAGCTTTCTTT	CASSLQPGNTEAFF	-	-	TRBV18	TRBJ1-1	14
TGTGCCAGTAGCCGGAGAGGCGACTTCCGGAACACTGAAGCTTTCTTT	CASSRRGDFRNTEAFF	-	-	TRBV19	TRBJ1-1	16
TGTGCCAGCAGCCAGATGGACAGGAACACTGAAGCTTTCTTT	CASSQMDRNTEAFF	-	-	TRBV11-2	TRBJ1-1	14
TGTGCCAGCAGCACCCCTAGTGAGCAGTTCTTC	CASSTPSEQFF	-	-	TRBV5-4	TRBJ2-1	11
TGCGCCAGCAGCCAAGACTCAAACGGGGGCTGGTACGAGCAGTACTTC	CASSQDSNGGWYEQYF	few	-	TRBV4-1	TRBJ2-7	16
TGTGCCAGCAGCGCCCCGGGACAGAATAATAGCAATCAGCCCCAGCATTTT	CASSAPGQNNSNQPQHF	-	TRBD1	TRBV13	TRBJ1-5	17
TGTGCCAGCAGTTCCACAGGGAGTGGCTACACCTTC	CASSSTGSGYTF	-	-	TRBV6-5	TRBJ1-2	12
TGTGCCAGTAGCTTGACAGGCATCTCTGGGGCCAACGTCCTGACTTTC	CASSLTGISGANVLTF	-	-	TRBV19	TRBJ2-6	16
TGCGCCAGCAGTTTCATTGGACAGGGGTTACGCGGAAACACCATATATTTT	CASSFIGQGLRGNTIYF	once	TRBD1	TRBV5-1	TRBJ1-3	17
TGCGCCAGCAGCCAAGACCCCGGGACTAGCGCGTACAATGAGCAGTTCTTC	CASSQDPGTSAYNEQFF	-	TRBD2	TRBV4-3	TRBJ2-1	17
TGTGCCAGCAGGTCCAGGGGATACACTGAAGCTTTCTTT	CASRSRGYTEAFF	-	-	TRBV6-5	TRBJ1-1	13
TGTGCCAGCAGCTTGGCGGTCCAGGGGAAGGGTTTGGGCTATGGCTACACCTTC	CASSLAVQGKGLGYGYTF	-	-	TRBV5-5	TRBJ1-2	18
TGTGCCAGCAGTGAAAACAGCTTATCCGAGCAGTACTTC	CASSENSLSEQYF	-	-	TRBV6-1	TRBJ2-7	13
TGTGCCAGCAGCTCGGGTGTCGGCGAGCAGTACTTC	CASSSGVGEQYF	few	-	TRBV7-3	TRBJ2-7	12
TGCGCCAGCATGGGACTAGCCGAGGCAGATACGCAGTATTTT	CASMGLAEADTQYF	-	TRBD2	TRBV5-1	TRBJ2-3	14
TGTGCCAGCAGGGTCCAGGGTACCGGGGAGCTGTTTTTT	CASRVQGTGELFF	-	-	TRBV5-6	TRBJ2-2	13
TGTGCCTGGAGCCCGGACGGGACTTCTGAAGCTTTCTTT	CAWSPDGTSEAFF	-	-	TRBV30	TRBJ1-1	13
TGCAGTGCTGCGCTCCAAGAGACCCAGTACTTC	CSAALQETQYF	-	-	TRBV20-1	TRBJ2-5	11
TGTGCCAGCAGTGCCCAGGGGACCTATGGCTACACCTTC	CASSAQGTYGYTF	-	-	TRBV7-2	TRBJ1-2	13
TGCGCCAGCAGCTTTACAGCGAACACCGGGGAACTGTTTTTT	CASSFTANTGELFF	-	-	TRBV5-1	TRBJ2-2	14
TGCGCCAGCAGCTTGGAGGGGGGCAGGCTGTACGAGCAGTACTTC	CASSLEGGRLYEQYF	few	-	TRBV5-1	TRBJ2-7	15
TGCGCCAGCAGAAAGGGAGAGAACACCGGGGAGCTGTTTTTT	CASRKGENTGELFF	-	-	TRBV5-1	TRBJ2-2	14
TGTGCCAGCAGCTGGAAGGGACTCTATGGCTACACCTTC	CASSWKGLYGYTF	-	-	TRBV7-9	TRBJ1-2	13
TGTGCCAGCAGCCCCATGGTGACAGGCACCTATGGCTACACCTTC	CASSPMVTGTYGYTF	-	-	TRBV7-2	TRBJ1-2	15
TGCGCCAGCAGCCCCCTTCGCTTAGGCTACGAGCAGTACTTC	CASSPLRLGYEQYF	once	-	TRBV5-1	TRBJ2-7	14
TGTGCCAGCAGTCGCCCCAAACCTGGGACAGGGAACTACGAGCAGTACTTC	CASSRPKPGTGNYEQYF	-	TRBD1	TRBV27	TRBJ2-7	17
TGTGCCAGCAGTCCCCGACGGCGAGGACAGGGGGCGAGCAATCAGCCCCAGCATTTT	CASSPRRRGQGASNQPQHF	-	TRBD1	TRBV28	TRBJ1-5	19
TGTGCCAGCAGTTCACAGACTAGCGGGAGTAGGGAGACCCAGTACTTC	CASSSQTSGSRETQYF	-	TRBD2	TRBV6-5	TRBJ2-5	16
TGTGCCACCAGCCCCAGCTCGTGGGGAGGCGAGACCCAGTACTTC	CATSPSSWGGETQYF	-	-	TRBV15	TRBJ2-5	15
TGTGCCAGCAGCTTATGGGAAAATCAGCCCCAGCATTTT	CASSLWENQPQHF	-	-	TRBV7-2	TRBJ1-5	13
TGTGCCACCAGATCCTCCCAGCGGGGGGGCCAAGAGACCCAGTACTTC	CATRSSQRGGQETQYF	-	TRBD2	TRBV15	TRBJ2-5	16
TGTGCCAGCAGCCCCCAAGAGGGTAACTATGGCTACACCTTC	CASSPQEGNYGYTF	-	-	TRBV7-6	TRBJ1-2	14